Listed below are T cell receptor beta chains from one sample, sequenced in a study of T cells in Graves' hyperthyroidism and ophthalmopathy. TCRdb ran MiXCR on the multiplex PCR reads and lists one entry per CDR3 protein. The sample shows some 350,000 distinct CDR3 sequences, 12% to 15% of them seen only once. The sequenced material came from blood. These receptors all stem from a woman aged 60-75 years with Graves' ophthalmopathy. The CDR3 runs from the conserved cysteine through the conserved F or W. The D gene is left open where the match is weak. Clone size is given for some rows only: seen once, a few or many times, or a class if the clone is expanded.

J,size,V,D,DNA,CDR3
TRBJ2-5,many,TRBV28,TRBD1,TGTGCCAGCAGATCTGGACAGGGAGGGACCCAGTACTTC,CASRSGQGGTQYF
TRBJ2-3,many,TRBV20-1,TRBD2,TGCAGTGCTACTAGCTTTAGCGGGAGCACAGATACGCAGTATTTT,CSATSFSGSTDTQYF
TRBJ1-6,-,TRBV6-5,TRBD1,TGTGCCAGCAGTTGGACAGGGAGGACAAATTCACCCCTCCACTTT,CASSWTGRTNSPLHF
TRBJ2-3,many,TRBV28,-,TGTGCCAGCACTCCCAATCTGGGCACCTCTAGCACAGATACGCAGTATTTT,CASTPNLGTSSTDTQYF
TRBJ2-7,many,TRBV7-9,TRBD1,TGTGCCAGCAGCTCCAGCGGATCCGGGACAGGGTCCTACGAGCAGTACTTC,CASSSSGSGTGSYEQYF
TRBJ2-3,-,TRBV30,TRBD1,TGTGCCTGGCCTCCGGGACAGGGGGCAACAGATACGCAGTATTTT,CAWPPGQGATDTQYF
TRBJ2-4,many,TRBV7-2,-,TGTGCCAGCAGCTCGGACGGGGTTTGGGACATTCAGTACTTC,CASSSDGVWDIQYF
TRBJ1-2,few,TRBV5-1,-,TGCGCCAGCAGCTTCGGAGGAGGTAACTATGGCTACACCTTC,CASSFGGGNYGYTF
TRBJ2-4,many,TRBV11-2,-,TGTGCCAGCAGCTTAGGGTTGGCACACCCGCTAGCCAAAAACATTCAGTACTTC,CASSLGLAHPLAKNIQYF
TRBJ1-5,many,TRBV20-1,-,TGCAGTGTATACAGTCTCAATCAGCCCCAGCATTTT,CSVYSLNQPQHF
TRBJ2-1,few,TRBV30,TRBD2,TGTGCCTGGAGCCCACGACTAGCGGGAAGGTCGGAGCAGTTCTTC,CAWSPRLAGRSEQFF
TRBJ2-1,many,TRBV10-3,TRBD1,TGTGCCATCAGTGGACAGGGTCTTGGCAATGAGCAGTTCTTC,CAISGQGLGNEQFF
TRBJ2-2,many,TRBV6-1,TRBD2,TGTGCCAGCAGTGAACTAGCGGGAGGCCGGTTGGGGGAGCTGTTTTTT,CASSELAGGRLGELFF
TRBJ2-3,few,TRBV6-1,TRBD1,TGTGCCAGCACCATGGGACAGTTCGCGGATACGCAGTATTTT,CASTMGQFADTQYF
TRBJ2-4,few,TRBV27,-,TGTGCCAGCAGCCCATGGCCTAGTTCTGTAGCCAAAAACATTCAGTACTTC,CASSPWPSSVAKNIQYF
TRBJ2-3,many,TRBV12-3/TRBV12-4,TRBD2,TGTGCCAGCAGTTCCCGAGCGGGAGGGTTTCTGAATACGCAGTATTTT,CASSSRAGGFLNTQYF
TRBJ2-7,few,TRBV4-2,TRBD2,TGTGCCAGCAGCCAAAAAGGACTAGCGGGTACCTTCGGGTACGAGCAGTACTTC,CASSQKGLAGTFGYEQYF
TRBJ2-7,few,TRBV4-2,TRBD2,TGTGCCAGCAGCCCCCGGACTAGCGGGAGCGGCGACGAGCAGTACTTC,CASSPRTSGSGDEQYF
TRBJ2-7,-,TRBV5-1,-,TGCGCCAGCAGCTTGGGGGCGGGCCTAGGCTACGAGCAGTACTTC,CASSLGAGLGYEQYF
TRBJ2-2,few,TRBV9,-,TGTGCCAGCAGCGTAGCCTTGCGGTCTTCCGGGGAGCTGTTTTTT,CASSVALRSSGELFF
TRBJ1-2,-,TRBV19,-,TGTGCCAGTAGTCTGGAGGGTGTCACTAACTATGGCTACACCTTC,CASSLEGVTNYGYTF
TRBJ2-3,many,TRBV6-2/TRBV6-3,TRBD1,TGTGCCAGCACCTATCGGATTGGGACAGGGGCACTCACAGATACGCAGTATTTT,CASTYRIGTGALTDTQYF
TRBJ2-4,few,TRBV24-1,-,TGTGCCACCAGTGATTCTACAAGTCGTGGAGCCAAAAACATTCAGTACTTC,CATSDSTSRGAKNIQYF
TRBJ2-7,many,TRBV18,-,TGTGCCAGCTCGGCCTTGGGCTACGAGCAGTACTTC,CASSALGYEQYF
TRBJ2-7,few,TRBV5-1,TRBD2,TGCGCCAGCAGTCGCGGGAGTGGGTACAATGAGCAGTACTTC,CASSRGSGYNEQYF
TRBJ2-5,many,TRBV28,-,TGTGCCAGCAGTTTTGGGGGTTCAGAGAGCCAAGAGACCCAGTACTTC,CASSFGGSESQETQYF
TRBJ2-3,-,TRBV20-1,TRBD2,TGCAGTGCTAGAGGGACTAGCGGGGTTTCTAGCACAGATACGCAGTATTTT,CSARGTSGVSSTDTQYF
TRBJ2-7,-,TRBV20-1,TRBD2,TGCAGTGCTAGAGAGGGACTAGTCCTGAGGGAGCAGTACTTC,CSAREGLVLREQYF
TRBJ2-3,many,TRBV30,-,TGTGCCTGGAGTGAATCCAGCGATACGCAGTATTTT,CAWSESSDTQYF
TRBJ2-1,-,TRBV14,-,TGTGCCAGCAGCCCCATTTCCACGTTTCGGGAGCAGTTCTTC,CASSPISTFREQFF
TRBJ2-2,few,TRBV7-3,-,TGTGCCAGCAGCTTAACGGCTAGCTATTCGAACACCGGGGAGCTGTTTTTT,CASSLTASYSNTGELFF
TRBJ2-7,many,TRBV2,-,TGTGCCAGCAGTGAAGCGCGAGGGGGGCCTAGCGAGCAGTACTTC,CASSEARGGPSEQYF
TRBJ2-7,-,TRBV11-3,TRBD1,TGTGCCAGCAGCCACTTATACAGGGGCTCCTACGAGCAGTACTTC,CASSHLYRGSYEQYF
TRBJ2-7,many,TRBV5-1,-,TGCGCCAGCCACCGGGACACGGGATCCTACGAGCAGTACTTC,CASHRDTGSYEQYF
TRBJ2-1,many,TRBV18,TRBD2,TGTGCCAGCTCACCAAGTAGCGGGAGTTACAATGAGCAGTTCTTC,CASSPSSGSYNEQFF
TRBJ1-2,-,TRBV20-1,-,TGCAGTGCTAGAGATCCAGCCTCCGGGATGGAAGGCTACACCTTC,CSARDPASGMEGYTF